This T cell receptor beta chain is from a study of T-cell memory formation after mild COVID-19. Study results and caveats: Contracting clones from day 15 to 85 had balanced CD4/CD8; later expanders favoured CD4+.

TCRdb reprocessed the 5' RACE reads via MiXCR and lists one record per CDR3 protein. This sample has roughly 220,000 distinct CDR3 sequences, with more than 8% found just once. The table lists this clonotype with a count of one. The antigen is not known. The sequence came from a man younger than 35 who had mild COVID-19 (a few samples of this study predate the infection). Cell type and time point are not known. The sequencing input was PBMCs or a T cell subset sorted from them (not recorded which).

CDR3 protein: CSAQTSGGYNEQFF. The CDR3 DNA follows: TGCAGCGCCCAAACTAGCGGGGGTTACAATGAGCAGTTCTTC. The V and J genes are TRBV29-1 and TRBJ2-1; TRBD2 agrees at 11 bases. The CDR3 length is 14 residues. V shed 7 bases and J 4 bases; nucleotides not matched to a gene: 6. Germline V CDR1 and CDR2: SQVTM, ANQGSEA.